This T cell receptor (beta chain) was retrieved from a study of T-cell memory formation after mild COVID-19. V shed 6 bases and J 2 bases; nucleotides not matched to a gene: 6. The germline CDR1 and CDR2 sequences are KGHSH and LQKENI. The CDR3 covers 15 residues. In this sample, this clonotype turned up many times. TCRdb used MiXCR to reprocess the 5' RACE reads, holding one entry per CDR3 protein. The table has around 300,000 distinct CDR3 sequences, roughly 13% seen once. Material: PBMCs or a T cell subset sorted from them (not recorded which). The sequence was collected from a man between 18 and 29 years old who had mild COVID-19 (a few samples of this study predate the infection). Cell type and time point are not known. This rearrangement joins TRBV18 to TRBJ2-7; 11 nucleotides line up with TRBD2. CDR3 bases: TGTGCCAGCTCGCCCCCGGGACTAGCGGCCTACGAGCAGTACTTC. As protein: CASSPPGLAAYEQYF.